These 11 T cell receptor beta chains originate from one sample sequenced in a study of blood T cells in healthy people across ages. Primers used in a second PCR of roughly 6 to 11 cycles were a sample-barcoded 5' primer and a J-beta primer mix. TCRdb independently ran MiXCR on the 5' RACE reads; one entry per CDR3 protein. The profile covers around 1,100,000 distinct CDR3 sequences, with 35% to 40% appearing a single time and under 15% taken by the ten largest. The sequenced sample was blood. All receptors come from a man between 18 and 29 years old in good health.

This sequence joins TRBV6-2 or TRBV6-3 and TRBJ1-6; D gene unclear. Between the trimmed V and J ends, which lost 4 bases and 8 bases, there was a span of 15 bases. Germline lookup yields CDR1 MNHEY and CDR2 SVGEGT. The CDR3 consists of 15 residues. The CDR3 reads CASSSDGEFDSPLHF. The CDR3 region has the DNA TGTGCCAGCAGTTCCGATGGGGAGTTTGATTCACCCCTCCACTTT.

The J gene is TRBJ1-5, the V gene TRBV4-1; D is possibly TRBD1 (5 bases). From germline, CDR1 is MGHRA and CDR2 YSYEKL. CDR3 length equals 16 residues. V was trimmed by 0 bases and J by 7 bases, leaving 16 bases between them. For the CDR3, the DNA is TGCGCCAGCAGCCAAGAAGGGCCGTCCCGGGGGCAGCCCCAGCATTTT. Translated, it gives CASSQEGPSRGQPQHF.

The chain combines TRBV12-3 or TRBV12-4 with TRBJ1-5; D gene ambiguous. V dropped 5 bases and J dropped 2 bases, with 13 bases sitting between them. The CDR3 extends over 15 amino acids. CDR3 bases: TGTGCCAGCAGTCACCTTGCGGACGGCAATCAGCCCCAGCATTTT. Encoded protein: CASSHLADGNQPQHF.

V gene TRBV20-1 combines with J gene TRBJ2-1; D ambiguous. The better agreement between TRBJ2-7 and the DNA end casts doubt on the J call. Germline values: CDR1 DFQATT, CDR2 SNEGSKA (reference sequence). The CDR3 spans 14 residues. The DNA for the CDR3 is TGCAGTGCTCCCCGCGTGAGCTCCTACAATGAGCAGTACTTC. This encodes CSAPRVSSYNEQYF.

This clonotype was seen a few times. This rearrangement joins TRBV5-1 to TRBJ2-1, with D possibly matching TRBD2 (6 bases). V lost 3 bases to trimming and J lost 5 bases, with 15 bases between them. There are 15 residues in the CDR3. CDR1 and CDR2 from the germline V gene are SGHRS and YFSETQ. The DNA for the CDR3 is TGCGCCAGCAGCTCGGGGGACTTAAATAACAATGAGCAGTTCTTC. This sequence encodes CASSSGDLNNNEQFF. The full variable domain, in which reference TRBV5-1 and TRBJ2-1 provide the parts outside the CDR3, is KAGVTQTPRYLIKTRGQQVTLSCSPISGHRSVSWYQQTPGQGLQFLFEYFSETQRNKGNFPGRFSGRQFSNSRSEMNVSTLELGDSALYLCASSSGDLNNNEQFFGPGTRLTVL.

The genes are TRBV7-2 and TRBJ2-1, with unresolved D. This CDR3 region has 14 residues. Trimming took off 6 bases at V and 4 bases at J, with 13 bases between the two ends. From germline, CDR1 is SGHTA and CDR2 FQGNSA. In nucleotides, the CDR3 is TGTGCCAGCAGGGGGATCTACCCGTACAATGAGCAGTTCTTC. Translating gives CASRGIYPYNEQFF.

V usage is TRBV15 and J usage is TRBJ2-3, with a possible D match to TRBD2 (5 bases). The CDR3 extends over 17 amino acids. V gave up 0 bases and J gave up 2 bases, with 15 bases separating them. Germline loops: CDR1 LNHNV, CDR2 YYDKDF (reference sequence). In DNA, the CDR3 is TGTGCCACCAGCAGAGATCGTCACAGACTAACCACAGATACGCAGTATTTT. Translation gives CATSRDRHRLTTDTQYF.

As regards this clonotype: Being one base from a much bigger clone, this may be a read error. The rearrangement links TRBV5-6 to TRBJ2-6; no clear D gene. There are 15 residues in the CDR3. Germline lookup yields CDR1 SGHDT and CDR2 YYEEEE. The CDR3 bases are TGTGCCAGCAGCCTAATGCGCTCTTGGGCCAACGTCCTGACTTTC. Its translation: CASSLMRSWANVLTF.

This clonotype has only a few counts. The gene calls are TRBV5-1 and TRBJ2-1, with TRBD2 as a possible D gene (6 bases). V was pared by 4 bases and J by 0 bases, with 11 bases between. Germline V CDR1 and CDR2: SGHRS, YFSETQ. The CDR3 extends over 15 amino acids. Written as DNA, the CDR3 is TGCGCCAGCAGCCAGCACGGGGGCTCCTACAATGAGCAGTTCTTC. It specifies CASSQHGGSYNEQFF.

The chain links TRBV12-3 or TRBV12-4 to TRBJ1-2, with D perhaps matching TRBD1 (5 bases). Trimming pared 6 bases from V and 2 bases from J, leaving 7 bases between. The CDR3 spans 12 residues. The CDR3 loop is CASRQANYGYTF. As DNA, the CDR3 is TGTGCCAGCAGACAGGCCAACTATGGCTACACCTTC.

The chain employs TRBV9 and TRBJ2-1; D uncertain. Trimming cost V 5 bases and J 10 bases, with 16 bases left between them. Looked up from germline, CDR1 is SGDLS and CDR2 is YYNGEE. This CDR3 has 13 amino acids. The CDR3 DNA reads TGTGCCAGCAGTCGAAGCTCGGCCTCGGAGCAGTTCTTC. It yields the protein CASSRSSASEQFF.